The rows below give T cell receptor beta chains drawn from one sample of a study of blood T cell repertoires in COVID-19. Produced via immunoSEQ multiplex PCR; TCRdb's table is partial and in-frame only. This table has a few hundred thousand clones, about 90% appearing once. Sequencing input: peripheral blood. The source of these receptors is a young man with COVID-19, enrolled during active disease. Each CDR3 is given with its conserved first and last residue. D genes are given only for firm matches. Clone sizes are given selectively: once, few, many, or a class where the clone is expanded.

v_gene,d_gene,abundance,j_gene,CDR3nt,CDR3aa
TRBV5-5,TRBD1,few,TRBJ1-3,TGTGCCAGCAGCCATCGGGACAGGGGAGGAAACACCATATATTTT,CASSHRDRGGNTIYF
TRBV27,TRBD2,once,TRBJ2-7,TGTGCCAGCAGGCGGGGCGGGAGGGTCGAGCAGTACTTC,CASRRGGRVEQYF
TRBV4-1,NA,NA,TRBJ1-5,TGCGCCAGCAGCCAAGGTCGTTTACAGGAAGGTCAGCCCCAGCATTTT,CASSQGRLQEGQPQHF
TRBV3-1/TRBV3-2,TRBD2,NA,TRBJ2-3,TGTGCCAGCAGCCAAACTAGCGGGGGGGATACGCAGTATTTT,CASSQTSGGDTQYF
TRBV11-3,NA,NA,TRBJ2-5,TGTGCCAGCAGCTCACAAGAGACCCAGTACTTC,CASSSQETQYF
TRBV6-5,NA,NA,TRBJ2-1,TGTGCCAGCAGTTCAGTGGGAGTCTACAATGAGCAGTTCTTC,CASSSVGVYNEQFF
TRBV30,TRBD1,NA,TRBJ1-1,TGTGCCTGGAGTGTGGACAGGGCGAACACTGAAGCTTTCTTT,CAWSVDRANTEAFF
TRBV3-1/TRBV3-2,TRBD1,NA,TRBJ1-6,TGTGCCAGCAGCCAAGCACACAGGGGGTCCTATAATTCACCCCTCCACTTT,CASSQAHRGSYNSPLHF
TRBV28,TRBD1,NA,TRBJ2-5,TGTGCCAGCAGTTTATTAGGCCCGGACAGGGGGCGGGGAGAGACCCAGTACTTC,CASSLLGPDRGRGETQYF
TRBV19,NA,once,TRBJ2-5,TGTGCCAGTAGTATAGTCGGAGGCCAAGAGACCCAGTACTTC,CASSIVGGQETQYF
TRBV12-3/TRBV12-4,NA,NA,TRBJ1-6,TGTGCCAGCAGCCCAGCAGCGGCCTCACCCCTCCACTTT,CASSPAAASPLHF
TRBV10-1,NA,NA,TRBJ2-2,TGCGCCAGCAGTGTAACACCCGGGGAGCTGTTTTTT,CASSVTPGELFF
TRBV5-1,NA,NA,TRBJ1-4,TGCGCCAGCAGCTTTCGTCCAGGGTCTAATGAAAAACTGTTTTTT,CASSFRPGSNEKLFF
TRBV6-1,TRBD2,NA,TRBJ2-7,TGTGCCAGCAGTGAAGCGCGGTTTACGGGAGGCGAGCAGTACTTC,CASSEARFTGGEQYF
TRBV5-1,NA,NA,TRBJ1-2,TGCGCCAGCAGCCAAGAGGGTGGTTCTAACTATGGCTACACCTTC,CASSQEGGSNYGYTF
TRBV15,NA,NA,TRBJ2-5,TGTGCCACCAGCGAACAGGGTCAAGAGACCCAGTACTTC,CATSEQGQETQYF
TRBV6-5,TRBD1,few,TRBJ1-2,TGTGCCAGCACCCCGGGACAGGGCCATGGCTACACCTTC,CASTPGQGHGYTF
TRBV29-1,TRBD2,NA,TRBJ2-2,TGCAGCGTTGTCGGACTAGCGGGAAAAACCGGGGAGCTGTTTTTT,CSVVGLAGKTGELFF
TRBV10-3,NA,NA,TRBJ2-1,TGTGCCTCCAGATACGTGAATGAGCAGTTCTTC,CASRYVNEQFF
TRBV27,NA,once,TRBJ2-2,TGTGCCAGCAGGCCAAGTGGTCTGTCCCGGGGTTCCGGGGAGCTGTTTTTT,CASRPSGLSRGSGELFF
TRBV5-6,NA,NA,TRBJ1-5,TGTGCCAGCAGCAAAGGCCGGGGAACCTATCAGCCCCAGCATTTT,CASSKGRGTYQPQHF
TRBV6-5,NA,NA,TRBJ1-2,TGTGCCAGCAGTTTCGGGGGAGCGGGCAGCGCGGGTGGCTACACCTTC,CASSFGGAGSAGGYTF
TRBV11-3,TRBD2,NA,TRBJ2-3,TGTGCCAGCAGCTTAGTGGGGGGAGGGCTGGATACGCAGTATTTT,CASSLVGGGLDTQYF